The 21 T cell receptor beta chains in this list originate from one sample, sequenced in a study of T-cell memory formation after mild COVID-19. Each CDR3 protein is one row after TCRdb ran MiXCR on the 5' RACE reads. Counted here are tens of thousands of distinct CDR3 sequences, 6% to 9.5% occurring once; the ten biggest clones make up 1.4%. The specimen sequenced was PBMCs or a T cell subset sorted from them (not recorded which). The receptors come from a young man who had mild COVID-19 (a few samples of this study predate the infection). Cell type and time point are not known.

The CDR3 nucleotides are TGCGCCAGCAGCCAGCCGACAGGAAAGAACACTGAAGCTTTCTTT. Translating it yields CASSQPTGKNTEAFF. The chain is built from TRBV4-1 and TRBJ1-1, with D possibly matching TRBD1 (6 bases). Trimming stripped 3 bases from V and 1 base from J, with 12 bases between. CDR1 is MGHRA and CDR2 is YSYEKL in the germline V gene. The CDR3 length is 15 residues.

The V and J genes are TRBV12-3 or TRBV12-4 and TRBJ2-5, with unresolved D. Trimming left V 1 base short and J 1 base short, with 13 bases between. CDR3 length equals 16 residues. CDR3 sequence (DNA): TGTGCCAGCAGTTTAGGTGGCGTGGGGATCCAAGAGACCCAGTACTTC. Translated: CASSLGGVGIQETQYF.

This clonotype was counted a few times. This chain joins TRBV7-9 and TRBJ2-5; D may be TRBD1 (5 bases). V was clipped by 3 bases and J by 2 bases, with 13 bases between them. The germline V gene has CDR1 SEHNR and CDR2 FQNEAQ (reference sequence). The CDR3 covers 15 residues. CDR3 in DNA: TGTGCCAGCAGCTTTGGAGACAGATTACAAGAGACCCAGTACTTC. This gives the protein CASSFGDRLQETQYF. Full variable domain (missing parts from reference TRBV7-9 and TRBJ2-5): DTGVSQNPRHKITKRGQNVTFRCDPISEHNRLYWYRQTLGQGPEFLTYFQNEAQLEKSRLLSDRFSAERPKGSFSTLEIQRTEQGDSAMYLCASSFGDRLQETQYFGPGTRLLVL.

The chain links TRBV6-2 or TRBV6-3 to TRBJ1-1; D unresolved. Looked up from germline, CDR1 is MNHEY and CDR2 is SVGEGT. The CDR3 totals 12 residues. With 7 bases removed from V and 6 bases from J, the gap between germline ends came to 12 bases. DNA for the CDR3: TGTGCCAGCATTGGACTGCTCTCTGAAGCTTTCTTT. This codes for CASIGLLSEAFF.

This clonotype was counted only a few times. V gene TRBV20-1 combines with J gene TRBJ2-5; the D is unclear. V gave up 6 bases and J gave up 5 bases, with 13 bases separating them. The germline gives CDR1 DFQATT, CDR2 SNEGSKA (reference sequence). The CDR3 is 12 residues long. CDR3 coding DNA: TGCAGTGCAACCTCTAGTGAGGAGACCCAGTACTTC. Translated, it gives CSATSSEETQYF.

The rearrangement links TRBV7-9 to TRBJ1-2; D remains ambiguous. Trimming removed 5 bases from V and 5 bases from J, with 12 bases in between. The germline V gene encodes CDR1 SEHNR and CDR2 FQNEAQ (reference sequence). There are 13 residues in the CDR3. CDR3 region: CASSPPGVYGYTF. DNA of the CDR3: TGTGCCAGCAGCCCGCCGGGAGTATATGGCTACACCTTC.

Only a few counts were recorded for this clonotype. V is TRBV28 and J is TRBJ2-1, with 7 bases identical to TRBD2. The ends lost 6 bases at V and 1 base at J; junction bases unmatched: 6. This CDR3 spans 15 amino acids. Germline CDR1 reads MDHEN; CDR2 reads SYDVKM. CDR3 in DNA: TGTGCCAGCAGCATCAGCGGGGAATCCTACAATGAGCAGTTCTTC. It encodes CASSISGESYNEQFF.

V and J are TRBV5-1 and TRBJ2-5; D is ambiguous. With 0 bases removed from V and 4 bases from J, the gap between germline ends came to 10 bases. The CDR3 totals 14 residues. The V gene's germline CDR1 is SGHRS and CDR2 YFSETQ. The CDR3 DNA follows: TGCGCCAGCAGCTTGGGGGTAGCACGAGAGACCCAGTACTTC. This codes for CASSLGVARETQYF.

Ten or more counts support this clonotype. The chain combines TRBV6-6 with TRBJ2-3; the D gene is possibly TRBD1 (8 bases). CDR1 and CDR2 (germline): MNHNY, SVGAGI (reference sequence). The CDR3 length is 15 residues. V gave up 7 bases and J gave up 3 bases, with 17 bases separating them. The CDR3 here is CASTDRGLRTDTQYF. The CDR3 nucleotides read TGTGCCAGCACAGACAGGGGACTAAGGACAGATACGCAGTATTTT.

Here the CDR3 reads CASSSKGTGIHGYTF. In DNA form, the CDR3 reads TGTGCCAGCAGCTCAAAAGGGACAGGGATCCATGGCTACACCTTC. The chain combines TRBV7-2 with TRBJ1-2; 9 nucleotides line up with TRBD1. This CDR3 is 15 amino acids long. The V gene end was trimmed by 4 bases and the J gene end by 6 bases; junction bases not matched to a gene: 9. CDR1 is SGHTA, CDR2 FQGNSA, per germline. Full variable domain (missing parts from reference TRBV7-2 and TRBJ1-2): GAGVSQSPSNKVTEKGKDVELRCDPISGHTALYWYRQSLGQGLEFLIYFQGNSAPDKSGLPSDRFSAERTGGSVSTLTIQRTQQEDSAVYLCASSSKGTGIHGYTFGSGTRLTVV.

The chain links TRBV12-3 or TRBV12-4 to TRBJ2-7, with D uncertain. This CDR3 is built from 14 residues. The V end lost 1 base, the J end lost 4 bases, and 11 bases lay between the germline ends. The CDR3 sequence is CASSLGAALYEQYV. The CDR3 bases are TGTGCCAGCAGTTTAGGCGCGGCCCTATACGAGCAGTACGTC.

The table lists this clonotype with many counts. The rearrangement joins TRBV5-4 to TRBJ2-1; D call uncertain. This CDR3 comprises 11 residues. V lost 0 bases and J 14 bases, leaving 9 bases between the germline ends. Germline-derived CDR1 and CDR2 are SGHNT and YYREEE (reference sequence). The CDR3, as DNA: TGTGCCAGCAGCTTGGTCGGCCGGGAGTTCTTC. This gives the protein CASSLVGREFF.

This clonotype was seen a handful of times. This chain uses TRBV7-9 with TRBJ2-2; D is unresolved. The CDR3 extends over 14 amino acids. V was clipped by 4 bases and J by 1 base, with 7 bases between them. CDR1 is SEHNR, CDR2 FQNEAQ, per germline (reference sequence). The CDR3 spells CASSSLMNTGELFF. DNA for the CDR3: TGTGCCAGCAGCTCCTTGATGAACACCGGGGAGCTGTTTTTT.

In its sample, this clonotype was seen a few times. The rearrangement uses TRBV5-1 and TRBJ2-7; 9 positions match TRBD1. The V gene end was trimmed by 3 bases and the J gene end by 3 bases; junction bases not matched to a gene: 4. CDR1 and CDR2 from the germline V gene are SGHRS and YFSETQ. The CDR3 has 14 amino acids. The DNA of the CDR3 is TGCGCCAGCAGCTCCGCGGGACAGGGCTACGAGCAGTACTTC. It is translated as CASSSAGQGYEQYF. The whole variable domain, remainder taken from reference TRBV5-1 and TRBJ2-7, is KAGVTQTPRYLIKTRGQQVTLSCSPISGHRSVSWYQQTPGQGLQFLFEYFSETQRNKGNFPGRFSGRQFSNSRSEMNVSTLELGDSALYLCASSSAGQGYEQYFGPGTRLTVT.

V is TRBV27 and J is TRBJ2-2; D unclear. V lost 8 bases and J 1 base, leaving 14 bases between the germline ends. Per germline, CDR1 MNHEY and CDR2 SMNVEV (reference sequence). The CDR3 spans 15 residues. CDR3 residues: CASLNRKENTGELFF. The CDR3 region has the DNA TGTGCCAGCTTAAATCGGAAGGAGAACACCGGGGAGCTGTTTTTT.

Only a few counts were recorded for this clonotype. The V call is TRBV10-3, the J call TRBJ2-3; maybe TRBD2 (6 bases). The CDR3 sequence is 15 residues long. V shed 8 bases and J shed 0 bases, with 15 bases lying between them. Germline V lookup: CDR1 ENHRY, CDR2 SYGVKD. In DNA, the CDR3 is TGTGCCATCTCCGAGGGACTCCCTAGCACAGATACGCAGTATTTT. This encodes CAISEGLPSTDTQYF.

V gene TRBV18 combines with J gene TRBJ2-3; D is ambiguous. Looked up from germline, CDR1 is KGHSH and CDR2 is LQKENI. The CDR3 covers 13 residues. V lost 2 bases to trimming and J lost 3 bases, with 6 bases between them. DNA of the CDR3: TGTGCCAGCTCACCAAGGGATACAGATACGCAGTATTTT. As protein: CASSPRDTDTQYF. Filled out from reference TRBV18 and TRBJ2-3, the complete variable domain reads NAGVMQNPRHLVRRRGQEARLRCSPMKGHSHVYWYRQLPEEGLKFMVYLQKENIIDESGMPKERFSAEFPKEGPSILRIQQVVRGDSAAYFCASSPRDTDTQYFGPGTRLTVL.

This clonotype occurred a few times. CDR3 residues: CASSKGRSQGGITDTQYF. The CDR3, as DNA: TGTGCCAGTAGTAAGGGCCGCTCCCAGGGGGGGATCACAGATACGCAGTATTTT. V is TRBV19 and J is TRBJ2-3, with D possibly being TRBD1 or TRBD2 (7 bases each). The CDR3 covers 18 residues. V was pared by 4 bases and J by 2 bases, with 22 bases between. Germline V gene lookup returns CDR1 LNHDA and CDR2 SQIVND (reference sequence). The whole variable domain, remainder taken from reference TRBV19 and TRBJ2-3, is DGGITQSPKYLFRKEGQNVTLSCEQNLNHDAMYWYRQDPGQGLRLIYYSQIVNDFQKGDIAEGYSVSREKKESFPLTVTSAQKNPTAFYLCASSKGRSQGGITDTQYFGPGTRLTVL.

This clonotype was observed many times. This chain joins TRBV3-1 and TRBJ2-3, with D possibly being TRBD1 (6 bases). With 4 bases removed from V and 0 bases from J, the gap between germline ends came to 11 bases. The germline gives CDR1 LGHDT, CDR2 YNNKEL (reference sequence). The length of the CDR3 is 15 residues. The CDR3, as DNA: TGTGCCAGCAGCCCCACTCAGGGGAGCACAGATACGCAGTATTTT. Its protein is CASSPTQGSTDTQYF.

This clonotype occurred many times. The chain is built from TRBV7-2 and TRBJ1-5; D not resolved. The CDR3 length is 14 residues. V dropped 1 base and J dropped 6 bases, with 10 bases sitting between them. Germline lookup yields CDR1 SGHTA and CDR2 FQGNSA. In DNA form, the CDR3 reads TGTGCCAGCAGCTTAGGCCCCAAGGGTCAGCCCCAGCATTTT. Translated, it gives CASSLGPKGQPQHF. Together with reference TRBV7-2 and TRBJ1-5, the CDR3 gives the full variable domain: GAGVSQSPSNKVTEKGKDVELRCDPISGHTALYWYRQSLGQGLEFLIYFQGNSAPDKSGLPSDRFSAERTGGSVSTLTIQRTQQEDSAVYLCASSLGPKGQPQHFGDGTRLSIL.

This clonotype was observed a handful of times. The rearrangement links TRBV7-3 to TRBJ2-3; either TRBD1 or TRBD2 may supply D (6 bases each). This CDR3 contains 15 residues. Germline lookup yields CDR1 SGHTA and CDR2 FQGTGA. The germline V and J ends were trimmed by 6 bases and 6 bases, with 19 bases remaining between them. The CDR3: CASSPVGGGKDTQYF. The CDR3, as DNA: TGTGCCAGCAGTCCCGTGGGGGGCGGTAAGGATACGCAGTATTTT. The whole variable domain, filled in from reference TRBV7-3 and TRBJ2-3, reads GAGVSQTPSNKVTEKGKYVELRCDPISGHTALYWYRQSLGQGPEFLIYFQGTGAADDSGLPNDRFFAVRPEGSVSTLKIQRTERGDSAVYLCASSPVGGGKDTQYFGPGTRLTVL.